This T cell receptor beta chain was profiled in a study of cytomegalovirus exposure and HLA in healthy donors. About the research overall: The Caucasian-associated ancestry cluster contained more than 75% of the roughly 390 genotyped donors.

The V gene lost 4 bases and the J gene lost 5 bases, with 12 bases spanning the gap. This CDR3 spans 13 amino acids. Germline values: CDR1 SGHAT, CDR2 FQNNGV. PCR amplification relied on 60 Vbeta primers (plus 13 Jbeta primers). Assay: immunoSEQ multiplex PCR; the TCRdb copy retains only in-frame clones and omits some. The sample holds roughly 160,000 clones; 75% to 80% are singletons and the top ten take about 14%. This TCR derives from a man in his fifties or sixties in good health and CMV-seropositive. The gene calls are TRBV11-2 and TRBJ2-7, with D hard to call. Specimen: PBMCs. This CDR3 reads CASSSRLAHEQYF. In DNA form, the CDR3 reads TGTGCCAGCAGCTCCCGCTTGGCCCACGAGCAGTACTTC.